These 30 T cell receptor beta chains share one sample of origin, sequenced in a study of T cell responses to AZD1222 COVID-19 vaccine. Clones were read by immunoSEQ multiplex PCR, and TCRdb kept only the in-frame ones, dropping some. Here the sample spans under 200,000 clones, approximately 87% being singletons. Sequences were derived from peripheral blood, sampled on day 0 of MenACWY control vaccination. These receptors were obtained from an adult in good health.

The chain combines TRBV29-1 with TRBJ1-2; D perhaps matches TRBD1 (5 bases). With 7 bases removed from V and 2 bases from J, the gap between germline ends came to 17 bases. The CDR3 runs to 14 residues. Germline V gene lookup returns CDR1 SQVTM and CDR2 ANQGSEA. The CDR3 DNA sequence: TGCAGCGCAATCCCCGGGGCCCTCAACTATGGCTACACCTTC. It yields the protein CSAIPGALNYGYTF. Variable domain in full (rest from reference TRBV29-1 and TRBJ1-2): SAVISQKPSRDICQRGTSLTIQCQVDSQVTMMFWYRQQPGQSLTLIATANQGSEATYESGFVIDKFPISRPNLTFSTLTVSNMSPEDSSIYLCSAIPGALNYGYTFGSGTRLTVV.

This clone was picked up a small number of times. CDR3 nucleotides: TGTGCTAGTGGTTTAAGGGCGGATGAAGCTTTCTTT. Translation gives CASGLRADEAFF. V gene TRBV12-5 combines with J gene TRBJ1-1; unclear D gene. Germline CDR1 reads LGHNT; CDR2 reads FRNRAP. The CDR3 runs to 12 residues. The V and J ends lost 3 bases and 7 bases respectively, with 9 bases between them.

This chain links TRBV12-3 or TRBV12-4 with TRBJ2-3, with D perhaps matching TRBD1 (6 bases). CDR3 length: 13 amino acids. Trimming stripped 6 bases from V and 4 bases from J, with 11 bases between. The CDR3 protein is CASSRRTADTQYF. CDR3 nucleotides: TGTGCCAGCAGCCGACGGACAGCAGATACGCAGTATTTT.

The chain recombines TRBV14 with TRBJ1-3; perhaps TRBD1 as D (5 bases). The CDR3 spans 14 residues. The V end was cut by 0 bases, the J end by 3 bases, with 6 bases between. Germline V gene lookup returns CDR1 SGHDN and CDR2 FVKESK. The chain's CDR3 is CASSQDRVGNTIYF. CDR3 sequence (DNA): TGTGCCAGCAGCCAAGACAGGGTTGGAAACACCATATATTTT.

V usage is TRBV5-1 and J usage is TRBJ2-2, with D unclear. The germline V gene encodes CDR1 SGHRS and CDR2 YFSETQ. Trimming cost V 6 bases and J 8 bases, with 11 bases left between them. This CDR3 contains 12 residues. Here the CDR3 DNA reads TGCGCCAGCAACAACCCGTCTGGGGAGCTGTTTTTT. Its translation: CASNNPSGELFF.

This clone has just one count. The CDR3 carries no conserved terminal phenylalanine or tryptophan, so it likely arises from a read error. The DNA is left out, because the CDR3 cannot be placed on it with certainty; the CDR3 is given as TCRdb lists it. The V call is TRBV11-2, the J call TRBJ2-7; the table's D call, TRBD1, was not checked against the DNA. Germline CDR1 and CDR2: SGHAT and FQNNGV. The CDR3 is 11 amino acids in total, end residues counted. CDR3 region: CASSLGDRESL.

The V and J genes are TRBV29-1 and TRBJ2-7; D is possibly TRBD1 or TRBD2 (5 bases each). Germline-derived CDR1 and CDR2 are SQVTM and ANQGSEA. Trimming removed 7 bases at V and 5 bases at J, with 9 bases between. The CDR3 sequence is 10 residues long. This CDR3 is CSARDHEQYF. The CDR3 DNA reads as TGCAGCGCCAGGGACCACGAGCAGTACTTC.

This chain's CDR3 is CATATGVAYEQYF. As DNA, the CDR3 is TGTGCCACCGCGACAGGGGTTGCGTACGAGCAGTACTTC. The chain is built from TRBV25-1 and TRBJ2-7, with 8 nucleotides matching TRBD1. This CDR3 has 13 residues. Germline CDR1 is MGHDK and CDR2 is SYGVNS. V lost 10 bases, J lost 4 bases, and 9 bases stayed unmatched.

The chain has TRBV7-8 and TRBJ1-3; D possibly corresponds to TRBD1 (6 bases). The CDR3 loop spans 15 amino acids. Trimming took 1 base from V and 4 from J, leaving 11 bases between them. The V gene's germline CDR1 is SGHVS and CDR2 FQNEAQ. CDR3 nucleotide sequence: TGTGCCAGCAGCTTAGAGGGGGTTCCAGGAAACACCATATATTTT. Protein: CASSLEGVPGNTIYF.

V usage is TRBV6-5 and J usage is TRBJ2-2; 7 bases agree with TRBD2. The junction had 5 bases not matched to a gene; V was cut back by 6 bases and J by 4 bases. The CDR3 contains 14 residues. CDR1 MNHEY and CDR2 SVGAGI come from the germline V gene. The CDR3 bases are TGTGCCAGCAGAACGGGCGGGAGCACCGGGGAGCTGTTTTTT. Its translation: CASRTGGSTGELFF.

As regards this clone: The same CDR3 arises from other DNA sequences in this sample as well. The chain carries TRBV5-1 and TRBJ2-2, with D unresolved. Germline-derived CDR1 and CDR2 are SGHRS and YFSETQ. The CDR3 spans 14 residues. Trimming removed 0 bases at V and 4 bases at J, with 7 bases between. The CDR3 region is CASSLGLSTGELFF. The CDR3, as DNA: TGCGCCAGCAGCTTGGGATTAAGCACCGGGGAGCTGTTTTTT.

The chain is built from TRBV18 and TRBJ1-2; TRBD1 matches 9 bases. V gave up 4 bases and J gave up 2 bases; unmatched junction bases: 11. The CDR3 is made up of 17 amino acids. The V gene's germline CDR1 is KGHSH and CDR2 LQKENI. The DNA of the CDR3 is TGTGCCAGCTCACTACGAAATTACGGACAGGGGAACTATGGCTACACCTTC. Its translation: CASSLRNYGQGNYGYTF.

This rearrangement joins TRBV2 to TRBJ2-5; perhaps TRBD1 as D (7 bases). The V end lost 7 bases, the J end lost 5 bases, and 11 bases lay between the germline ends. Germline loops: CDR1 SNHLY, CDR2 FYNNEI. This CDR3 contains 12 residues. CDR3 amino acids: CASKAGGETQYF. The CDR3 bases are TGTGCCAGCAAGGCAGGGGGGGAGACCCAGTACTTC.

This clone showed up just once. The CDR3 protein is CASSPPYSNQPQHF. The CDR3 nucleotides read TGTGCCAGCTCACCCCCTTATAGCAATCAGCCCCAGCATTTT. The rearrangement joins TRBV18 to TRBJ1-5, with D unclear. The CDR3 is 14 residues long. In germline, CDR1 is KGHSH, CDR2 LQKENI. V lost 3 bases and J 0 bases, leaving 6 bases between the germline ends.

The chain joins TRBV10-1 to TRBJ2-7; TRBD1 is a possible D gene (6 bases). V gave up 6 bases and J gave up 3 bases, with 12 bases separating them. CDR1 is WNHNN and CDR2 is SYGVQD in the germline V gene (reference sequence). The CDR3 is 13 amino acids. The CDR3 sequence is CASSHRTVYEQYF. CDR3 DNA sequence: TGCGCCAGCAGCCACCGGACAGTCTACGAGCAGTACTTC.

The genes are TRBV19 and TRBJ1-6; D call uncertain. Germline assignment: CDR1 LNHDA and CDR2 SQIVND (reference sequence). The CDR3 is made up of 15 amino acids. Between the trimmed V and J ends, which lost 5 bases and 10 bases, there was a span of 18 bases. CDR3 nucleotides: TGTGCCAGTAGTCCATCAGCAGACCTTCTCTCACCCCTCCACTTT. This codes for CASSPSADLLSPLHF.

This chain joins TRBV9 and TRBJ2-2, with D perhaps TRBD1 or TRBD2 (5 bases each). The length of the CDR3 is 16 residues. Germline V gene sequence: CDR1 SGDLS, CDR2 YYNGEE. V lost 0 bases and J lost 3, with 12 bases in between. CDR3: CASSVGDLGDTGELFF. The DNA of the CDR3 is TGTGCCAGCAGCGTAGGGGATCTGGGGGACACCGGGGAGCTGTTTTTT. The variable domain in full, completed from reference TRBV9 and TRBJ2-2, reads DSGVTQTPKHLITATGQRVTLRCSPRSGDLSVYWYQQSLDQGLQFLIQYYNGEERAKGNILERFSAQQFPDLHSELNLSSLELGDSALYFCASSVGDLGDTGELFFGEGSRLTVL.

The chain is built from TRBV7-2 and TRBJ1-1; the D is unclear. The V end was cut by 6 bases, the J end by 1 base, with 21 bases between. The germline V gene has CDR1 SGHTA and CDR2 FQGNSA. The CDR3 has 17 residues. This chain's CDR3 is CASRPKGSVLGNTEAFF. DNA for the CDR3: TGTGCCAGCAGGCCCAAAGGGTCGGTTTTAGGGAACACTGAAGCTTTCTTT.

The chain is built from TRBV30 and TRBJ2-7, with D perhaps matching TRBD1 or TRBD2 (5 bases each). V lost 4 bases, J lost 6 bases, and 19 bases lay in between. The CDR3 length is 14 residues. Germline V gives CDR1 GTSNPN, CDR2 SVGIG (reference sequence). The CDR3 DNA reads as TGTGCCTGGATCCCACCCCCCGGGACGGGCGAGCAGTACTTC. It specifies CAWIPPPGTGEQYF.

The chain joins TRBV19 to TRBJ2-3; D is unresolved. The germline V gene encodes CDR1 LNHDA and CDR2 SQIVND (reference sequence). This CDR3 is 13 amino acids long. Trimming took off 8 bases at V and 6 bases at J, with 15 bases between the two ends. The CDR3 here is CASAGRLEDTQYF. The CDR3 DNA sequence: TGTGCCAGTGCCGGACGACTGGAGGATACGCAGTATTTT.

V usage is TRBV30 and J usage is TRBJ2-3; D not certain. CDR1 is GTSNPN and CDR2 is SVGIG in the germline V gene (reference sequence). V lost 4 bases, J lost 2 bases, and 19 bases lay in between. The CDR3 loop spans 16 amino acids. This CDR3 is CAWKSPDREFTDTQYF. DNA for the CDR3: TGTGCCTGGAAGTCCCCAGATCGTGAATTCACAGATACGCAGTATTTT.

V and J are TRBV4-3 and TRBJ2-1; D unclear. The CDR3 is made up of 15 amino acids. Trimming stripped 2 bases from V and 9 bases from J, with 17 bases between. Looked up from germline, CDR1 is LGHNA and CDR2 is YSLEER. The CDR3 sequence: CASSQSHSPRFEQFF. DNA of the CDR3: TGCGCCAGCAGCCAATCCCATAGCCCGCGCTTTGAGCAGTTCTTC.

In this sample, this clone turned up a few times. The V call is TRBV5-4, the J call TRBJ1-2; D is unclear. The V end was cut by 4 bases, the J end by 2 bases, with 12 bases between. The CDR3 spans 14 residues. Germline CDR1 and CDR2: SGHNT and YYREEE (reference sequence). CDR3 amino acids: CASSPDPSNYGYTF. The DNA of the CDR3 is TGTGCCAGCAGCCCCGATCCGAGCAACTATGGCTACACCTTC.

V is TRBV6-5 and J is TRBJ2-2; TRBD2 aligns across 8 bases. Per germline, CDR1 MNHEY and CDR2 SVGAGI. The V and J ends lost 7 bases and 5 bases, in that order; junction bases with no gene match: 6. The CDR3 extends over 14 amino acids. CDR3 amino acids: CASMDRGGTGELFF. CDR3 DNA: TGTGCCAGCATGGACCGGGGGGGGACCGGGGAGCTGTTTTTT.

This chain uses TRBV6-5 with TRBJ1-1; unclear D gene. There are 13 residues in the CDR3. The germline V and J ends were trimmed by 6 bases and 1 base, with 9 bases remaining between them. CDR1 is MNHEY and CDR2 is SVGAGI in the germline V gene. The CDR3 nucleotides are TGTGCCAGCAGCGAGACTTGGAACACTGAAGCTTTCTTT. This codes for CASSETWNTEAFF.

The DNA of the CDR3 is TGTGCCAGCTCACCACATCAGGGCACGACCTACGAGCAGTACTTC. Residues: CASSPHQGTTYEQYF. The chain couples TRBV18 to TRBJ2-7, with D possibly being TRBD1 (5 bases). Trimming cost V 1 base and J 2 bases, with 12 bases left between them. The germline gives CDR1 KGHSH, CDR2 LQKENI. This CDR3 has 15 amino acids.

This clone was seen more than once but under ten times. The chain links TRBV9 to TRBJ1-1, with D possibly matching TRBD1 (6 bases). CDR1 is SGDLS, CDR2 YYNGEE, per germline. Trimming shortened V by 4 bases and J by 3 bases, and 19 bases separated the two germline ends. CDR3 length equals 16 residues. CDR3 nucleotides: TGTGCCAGCAGCATCGGGGGATGGGGGCCGGACACTGAAGCTTTCTTT. Translation gives CASSIGGWGPDTEAFF.

V is TRBV7-8 and J is TRBJ2-3; 7 bases fit TRBD2. Trimming removed 4 bases from V and 5 bases from J; junction bases left unmatched: 9. This CDR3 spans 15 amino acids. Per germline, CDR1 SGHVS and CDR2 FQNEAQ. CDR3 region: CASSSIAGLGDTQYF. The CDR3 coding sequence is TGTGCCAGCAGCTCCATAGCGGGTCTGGGAGATACGCAGTATTTT.

This chain uses TRBV7-2 with TRBJ1-5, with 9 positions matching TRBD1. The length of the CDR3 is 15 residues. V shed 3 bases, J shed 2 bases, and the junction held 2 bases outside the gene matches. From germline, CDR1 is SGHTA and CDR2 FQGNSA. This chain's CDR3 is CASSFTGGGNQPQHF. CDR3 DNA: TGTGCCAGCAGCTTTACAGGGGGCGGCAATCAGCCCCAGCATTTT.

Note on this clone: A much larger clone lies one base from this, so it may be a read error. This chain uses TRBV6-2 or TRBV6-3 with TRBJ2-7; TRBD2 aligns across 11 bases. Unmatched junction bases numbered 0, after V lost 0 bases and J lost 2 bases. The CDR3 consists of 15 residues. Germline CDR1 and CDR2: MNHEY and SVGEGT. In DNA, the CDR3 is TGTGCCAGCAGTTACTCTAGCGGGGGGGCCTACGAGCAGTACTTC. It codes for CASSYSSGGAYEQYF.